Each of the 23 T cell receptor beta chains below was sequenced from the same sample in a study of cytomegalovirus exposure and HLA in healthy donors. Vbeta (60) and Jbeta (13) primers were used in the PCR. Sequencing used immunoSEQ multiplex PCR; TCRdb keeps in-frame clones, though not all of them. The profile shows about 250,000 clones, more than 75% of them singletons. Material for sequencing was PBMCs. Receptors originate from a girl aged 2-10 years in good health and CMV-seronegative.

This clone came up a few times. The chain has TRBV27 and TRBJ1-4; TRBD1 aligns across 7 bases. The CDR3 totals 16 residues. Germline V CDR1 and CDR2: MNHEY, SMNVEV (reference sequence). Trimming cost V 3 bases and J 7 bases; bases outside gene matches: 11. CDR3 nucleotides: TGTGCCAGCAGTTTGATCAGGGGGGCGTACGGTGAAAAACTGTTTTTT. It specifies CASSLIRGAYGEKLFF.

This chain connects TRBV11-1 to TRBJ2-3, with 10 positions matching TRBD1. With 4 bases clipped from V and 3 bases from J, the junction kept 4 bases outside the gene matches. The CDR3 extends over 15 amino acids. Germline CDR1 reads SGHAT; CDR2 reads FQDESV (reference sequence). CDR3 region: CASSSRDRGTDTQYF. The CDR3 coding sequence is TGTGCCAGCAGCTCCCGGGACAGGGGAACAGATACGCAGTATTTT.

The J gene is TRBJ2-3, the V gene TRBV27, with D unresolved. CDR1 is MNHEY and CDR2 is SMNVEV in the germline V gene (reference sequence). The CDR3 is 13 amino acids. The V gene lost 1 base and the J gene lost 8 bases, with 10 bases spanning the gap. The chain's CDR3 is CASSLYLVGTQYF. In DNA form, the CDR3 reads TGTGCCAGCAGTTTATATTTAGTTGGTACGCAGTATTTT.

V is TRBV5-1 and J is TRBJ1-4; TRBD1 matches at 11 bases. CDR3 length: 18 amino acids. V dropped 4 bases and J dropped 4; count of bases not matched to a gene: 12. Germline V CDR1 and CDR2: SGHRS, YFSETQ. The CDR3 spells CASSRIGQGATVNEKLFF. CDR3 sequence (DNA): TGCGCCAGCAGCCGAATAGGACAGGGGGCGACCGTTAATGAAAAACTGTTTTTT.

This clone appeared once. Written as DNA, the CDR3 is TGTGCCAGCAGTGTCATGACAAATCCGTTCTATGGCTACACCTTC. This translates into CASSVMTNPFYGYTF. The rearrangement joins TRBV2 to TRBJ1-2; D is ambiguous. The V gene lost 4 bases and the J gene lost 4 bases, with 16 bases spanning the gap. Germline V gene lookup returns CDR1 SNHLY and CDR2 FYNNEI. The length of the CDR3 is 15 residues.

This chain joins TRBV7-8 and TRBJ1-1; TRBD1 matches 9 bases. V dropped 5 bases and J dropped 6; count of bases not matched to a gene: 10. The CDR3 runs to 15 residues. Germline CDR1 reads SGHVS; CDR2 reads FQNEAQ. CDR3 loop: CASSKRDRGSAEAFF. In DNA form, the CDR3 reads TGTGCCAGCAGCAAGAGAGACAGGGGGTCTGCTGAAGCTTTCTTT. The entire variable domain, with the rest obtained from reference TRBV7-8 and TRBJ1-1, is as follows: GAGVSQSPRYKVAKRGQDVALRCDPISGHVSLFWYQQALGQGPEFLTYFQNEAQLDKSGLPSDRFFAERPEGSVSTLKIQRTQQEDSAVYLCASSKRDRGSAEAFFGQGTRLTVV.

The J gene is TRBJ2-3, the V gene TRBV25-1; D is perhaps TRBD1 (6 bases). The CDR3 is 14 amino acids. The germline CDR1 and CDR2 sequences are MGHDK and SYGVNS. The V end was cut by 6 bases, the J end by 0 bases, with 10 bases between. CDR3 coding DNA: TGTGCCAGCAGCCCAGGGGCTAGCACAGATACGCAGTATTTT. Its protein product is CASSPGASTDTQYF.

The CDR3 DNA reads as TGTGCCACCAGCAGAGATGGGACAGGGGACTATGGCTACACCTTC. It translates to CATSRDGTGDYGYTF. The chain employs TRBV15 and TRBJ1-2; 10 positions agree with TRBD1. J lost 3 bases, V lost 0 bases, and 1 base had no gene match. Germline CDR1 is LNHNV and CDR2 is YYDKDF (reference sequence). The CDR3 is 15 amino acids.

The CDR3 DNA sequence: TGTGCCAGCAGTGAAGGGGTAGCGGTGGGGGATGAGCAGTTCTTC. Translated: CASSEGVAVGDEQFF. The chain couples TRBV2 to TRBJ2-1, with D perhaps TRBD2 (6 bases). The CDR3 is 15 amino acids. V lost 1 base to trimming and J lost 8 bases, with 15 bases between them. Germline lookup yields CDR1 SNHLY and CDR2 FYNNEI.

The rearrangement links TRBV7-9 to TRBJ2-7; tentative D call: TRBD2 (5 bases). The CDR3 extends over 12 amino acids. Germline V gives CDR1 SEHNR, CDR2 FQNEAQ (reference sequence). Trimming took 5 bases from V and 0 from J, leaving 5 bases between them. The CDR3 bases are TGTGCCAGCAGCACTAGCTCCTACGAGCAGTACTTC. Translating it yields CASSTSSYEQYF.

CDR3 sequence: CASEGDRGSAEAFF. CDR3 coding DNA: TGTGCCAGCGAGGGGGACAGGGGGTCCGCTGAAGCTTTCTTT. The J gene is TRBJ1-1, the V gene TRBV2; TRBD1 aligns across 11 bases. V was clipped by 8 bases and J by 6 bases; unmatched bases: 8. Per the germline V gene, CDR1 is SNHLY and CDR2 is FYNNEI. This CDR3 spans 14 amino acids.

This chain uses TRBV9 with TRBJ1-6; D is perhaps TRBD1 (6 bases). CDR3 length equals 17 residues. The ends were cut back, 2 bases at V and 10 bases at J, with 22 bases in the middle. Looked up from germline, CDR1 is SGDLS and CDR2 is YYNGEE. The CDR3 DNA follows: TGTGCCAGCAGCGTTGGGTACGGGCAGGGGCCTGGGTCACCCCTCCACTTT. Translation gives CASSVGYGQGPGSPLHF. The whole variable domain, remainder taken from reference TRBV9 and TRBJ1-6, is DSGVTQTPKHLITATGQRVTLRCSPRSGDLSVYWYQQSLDQGLQFLIQYYNGEERAKGNILERFSAQQFPDLHSELNLSSLELGDSALYFCASSVGYGQGPGSPLHFGNGTRLTVT.

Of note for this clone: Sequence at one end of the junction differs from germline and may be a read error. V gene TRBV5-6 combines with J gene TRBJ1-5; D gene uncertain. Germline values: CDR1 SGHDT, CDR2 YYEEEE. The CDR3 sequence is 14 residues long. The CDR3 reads CVSSLSLDLEPQHF. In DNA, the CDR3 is TGTGTCAGCAGCTTGAGCTTAGATTTGGAGCCCCAGCATTTT.

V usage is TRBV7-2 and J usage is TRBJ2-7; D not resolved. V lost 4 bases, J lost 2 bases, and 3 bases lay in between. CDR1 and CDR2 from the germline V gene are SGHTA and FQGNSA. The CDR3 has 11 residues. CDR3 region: CASSSAYEQYF. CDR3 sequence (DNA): TGTGCCAGCAGCTCCGCCTACGAGCAGTACTTC.

As DNA, the CDR3 is TGTGCCAGCAGCCCCCCCGCGGATACGCAGTATTTT. It is translated as CASSPPADTQYF. V and J are TRBV4-2 and TRBJ2-3; D gene unclear. V was clipped by 4 bases and J by 6 bases, with 8 bases between them. CDR3 length: 12 amino acids. Germline CDR1 is LGHNA and CDR2 is YNFKEQ.

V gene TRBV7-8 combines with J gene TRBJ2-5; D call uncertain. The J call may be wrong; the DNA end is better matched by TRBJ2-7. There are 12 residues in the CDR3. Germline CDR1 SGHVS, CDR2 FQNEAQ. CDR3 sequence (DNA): TGTGCCAGCTTCGACAACTCCTACGAGCAGTACTTC. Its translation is CASFDNSYEQYF.

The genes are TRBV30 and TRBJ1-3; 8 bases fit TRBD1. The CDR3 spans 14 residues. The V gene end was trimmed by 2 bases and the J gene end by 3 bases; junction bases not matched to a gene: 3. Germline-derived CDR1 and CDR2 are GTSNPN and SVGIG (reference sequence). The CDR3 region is CAWSRTGIGNTIYF. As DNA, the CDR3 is TGTGCCTGGAGTCGGACAGGGATTGGAAACACCATATATTTT.

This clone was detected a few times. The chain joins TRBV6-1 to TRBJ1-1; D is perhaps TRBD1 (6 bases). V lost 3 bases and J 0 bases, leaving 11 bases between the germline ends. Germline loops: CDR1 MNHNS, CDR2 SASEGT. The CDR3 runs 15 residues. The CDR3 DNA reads TGTGCCAGCAGTGATGAGGGACAACTGAACACTGAAGCTTTCTTT. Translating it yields CASSDEGQLNTEAFF.

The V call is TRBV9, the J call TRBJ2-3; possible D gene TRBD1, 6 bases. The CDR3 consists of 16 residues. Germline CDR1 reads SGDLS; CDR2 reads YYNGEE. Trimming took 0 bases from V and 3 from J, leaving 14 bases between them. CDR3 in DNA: TGTGCCAGCAGCGTAGGAACAGGGCGGAATACAGATACGCAGTATTTT. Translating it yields CASSVGTGRNTDTQYF.

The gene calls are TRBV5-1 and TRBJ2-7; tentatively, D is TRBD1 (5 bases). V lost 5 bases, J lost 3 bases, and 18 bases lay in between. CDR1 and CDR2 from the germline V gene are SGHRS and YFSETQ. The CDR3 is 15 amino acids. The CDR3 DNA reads TGCGCCAGCAGTGAAGGGGCCGGCCTTTACTACGAGCAGTACTTC. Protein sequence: CASSEGAGLYYEQYF.

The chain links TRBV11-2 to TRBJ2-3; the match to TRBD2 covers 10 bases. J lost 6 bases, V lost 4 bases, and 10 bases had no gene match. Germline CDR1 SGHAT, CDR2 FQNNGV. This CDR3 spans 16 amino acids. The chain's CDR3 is CASSYLASGGLDTQYF. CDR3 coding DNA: TGTGCCAGCAGCTACTTGGCTAGCGGGGGTTTGGATACGCAGTATTTT.

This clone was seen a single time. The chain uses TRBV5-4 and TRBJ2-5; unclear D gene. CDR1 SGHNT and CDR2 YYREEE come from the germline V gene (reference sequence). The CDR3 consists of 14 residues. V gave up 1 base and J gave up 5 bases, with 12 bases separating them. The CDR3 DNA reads TGTGCCAGCAGCTTGAATAACGCCCGGGAGACCCAGTACTTC. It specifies CASSLNNARETQYF.

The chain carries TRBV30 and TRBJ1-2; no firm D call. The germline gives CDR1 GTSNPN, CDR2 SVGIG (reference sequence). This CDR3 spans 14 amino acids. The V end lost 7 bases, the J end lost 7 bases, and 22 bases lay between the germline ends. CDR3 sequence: CALGLTGITAGYTF. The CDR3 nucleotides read TGTGCCTTAGGCCTCACGGGAATAACGGCTGGCTACACCTTC.